This T cell receptor beta chain is from a study of blood T cells in healthy people across ages. This clonotype was observed once. Using a J-beta primer mix together with a sample-barcoded 5' primer, a second PCR was run for roughly 6 to 12 cycles. Unique molecular identifiers of 12 random nucleotides labeled each cDNA. MiXCR was run by TCRdb on the 5' RACE reads, yielding one entry per CDR3 protein. In the table there are 1.5 million to 2 million distinct CDR3 sequences, around 48% of which are singletons. Germline loops: CDR1 SGHVS, CDR2 FQNEAQ. V dropped 3 bases and J dropped 7 bases, with 16 bases sitting between them. The CDR3 has 15 amino acids.

The chain recombines TRBV7-8 with TRBJ2-1; D might be TRBD2 (6 bases). This clonotype was obtained from a woman aged 40 to 49 in good health. The source material was blood. The CDR3 is CASSFGLSRVNEQFF. The CDR3 DNA reads as TGTGCCAGCAGCTTCGGACTATCAAGGGTTAATGAGCAGTTCTTC.